This section outlines one T cell receptor (beta chain) sequence together with its context. In the source study's methods: Reference gene primer amplification yielded estimated nucleated cell counts. Here immunoSEQ multiplex PCR was the method, and the copy in TCRdb shows in-frame clones only, minus some. That table supplies the V and J calls and clone size; D and trimming were determined from the DNA. This sample has about 14,000 clones, with roughly nine tenths found just once. This record belongs to a study of blood T cell repertoires in COVID-19. Overall study context: T cells, B-cell-depleted T cells, or PBMCs provided the cDNA or gDNA that served as material.

The germline CDR1 and CDR2 sequences are MNHEY and SMNVEV (reference sequence). CDR3 length: 15 residues. Deletions cut 2 bases from V and 2 bases from J, with 12 bases between. V is TRBV27 and J is TRBJ1-1; possible D gene TRBD1, 6 bases. Sequencing was carried out using peripheral blood. This sequence originates from a human donor in a cohort sampled during active COVID-19. The CDR3 DNA reads TGTGCCAGCAGTTTAGGGGGCAGGTTTAACACTGAAGCTTTCTTT. This gives the protein CASSLGGRFNTEAFF.